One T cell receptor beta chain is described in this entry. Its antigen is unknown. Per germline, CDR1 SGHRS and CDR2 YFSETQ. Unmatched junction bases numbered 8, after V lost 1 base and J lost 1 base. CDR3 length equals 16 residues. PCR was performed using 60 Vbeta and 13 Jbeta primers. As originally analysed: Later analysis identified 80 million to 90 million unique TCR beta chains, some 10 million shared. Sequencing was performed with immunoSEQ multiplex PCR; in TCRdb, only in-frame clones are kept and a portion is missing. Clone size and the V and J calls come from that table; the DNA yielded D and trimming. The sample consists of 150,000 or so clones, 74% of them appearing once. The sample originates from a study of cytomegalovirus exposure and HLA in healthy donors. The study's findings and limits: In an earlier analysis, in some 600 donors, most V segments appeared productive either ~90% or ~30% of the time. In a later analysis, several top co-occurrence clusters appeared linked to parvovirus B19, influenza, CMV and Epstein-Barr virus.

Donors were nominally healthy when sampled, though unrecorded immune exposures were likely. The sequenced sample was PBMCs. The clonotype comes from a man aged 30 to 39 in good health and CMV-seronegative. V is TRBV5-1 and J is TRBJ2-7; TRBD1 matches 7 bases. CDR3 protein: CASSLSYGDRSYEQYF. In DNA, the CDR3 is TGCGCCAGCAGCTTGAGTTATGGGGACAGATCCTACGAGCAGTACTTC.